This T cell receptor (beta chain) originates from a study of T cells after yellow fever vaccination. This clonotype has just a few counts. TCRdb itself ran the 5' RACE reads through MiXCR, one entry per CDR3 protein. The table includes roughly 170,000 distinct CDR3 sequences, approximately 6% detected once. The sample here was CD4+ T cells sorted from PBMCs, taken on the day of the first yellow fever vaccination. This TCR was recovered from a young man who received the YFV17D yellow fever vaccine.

CDR3 region: CASSPLPQETQYF. In nucleotides, the CDR3 is TGTGCCAGCTCACCCCTGCCCCAAGAGACCCAGTACTTC. V and J are TRBV18 and TRBJ2-5; D remains ambiguous. Trimming took off 3 bases at V and 1 base at J, with 6 bases between the two ends. Looked up from germline, CDR1 is KGHSH and CDR2 is LQKENI. The CDR3 consists of 13 residues.